The text below deals with one TCR beta chain. The data were obtained in a study of blood T cell repertoires in COVID-19. TCRdb keeps only in-frame clones here, not all; method: immunoSEQ multiplex PCR. This sample has approximately 260,000 clones, with about 87% found just once. Germline loops: CDR1 WSHSY, CDR2 SAAADI. The germline V and J ends were trimmed by 0 bases and 11 bases, with 13 bases remaining between them. The CDR3 spans 14 residues. The V and J genes are TRBV10-2 and TRBJ1-4; maybe TRBD1 (5 bases). The sample was PBMCs or T cells enriched from blood (not recorded which). The sequence was obtained from a woman aged 40 to 49 with acute COVID-19. The CDR3 bases are TGCGCCAGCAGTGAGTCGGGGGGGAGATGGAAACTGTTTTTT. This sequence encodes CASSESGGRWKLFF.